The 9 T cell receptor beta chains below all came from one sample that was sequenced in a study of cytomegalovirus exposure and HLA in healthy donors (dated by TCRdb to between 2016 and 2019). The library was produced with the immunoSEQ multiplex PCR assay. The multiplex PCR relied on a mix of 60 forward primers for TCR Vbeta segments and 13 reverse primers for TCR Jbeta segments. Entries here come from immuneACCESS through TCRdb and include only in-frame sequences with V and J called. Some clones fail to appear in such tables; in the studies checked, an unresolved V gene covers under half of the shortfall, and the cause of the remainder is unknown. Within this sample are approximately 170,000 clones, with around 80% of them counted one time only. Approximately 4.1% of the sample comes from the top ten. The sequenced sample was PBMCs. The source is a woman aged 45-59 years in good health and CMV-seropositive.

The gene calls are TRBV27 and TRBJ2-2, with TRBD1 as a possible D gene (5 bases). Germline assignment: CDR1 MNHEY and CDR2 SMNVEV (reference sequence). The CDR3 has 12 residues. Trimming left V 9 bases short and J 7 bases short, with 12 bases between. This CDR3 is CASRRQFGELFF. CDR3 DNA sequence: TGTGCCAGTAGAAGACAGTTCGGGGAGCTGTTTTTT.

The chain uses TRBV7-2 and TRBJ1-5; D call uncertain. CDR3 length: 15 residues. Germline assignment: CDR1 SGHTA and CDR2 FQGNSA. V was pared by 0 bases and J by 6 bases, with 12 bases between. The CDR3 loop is CASSLAPTGVQPQHF. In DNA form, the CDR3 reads TGTGCCAGCAGCTTAGCGCCGACGGGTGTTCAGCCCCAGCATTTT.

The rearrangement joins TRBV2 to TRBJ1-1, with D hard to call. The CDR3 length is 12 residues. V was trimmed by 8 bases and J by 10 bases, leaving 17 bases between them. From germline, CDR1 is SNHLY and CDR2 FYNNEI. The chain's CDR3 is CASRLGSAVAFF. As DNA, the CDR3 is TGTGCCAGCCGCCTCGGCTCCGCGGTAGCTTTCTTT. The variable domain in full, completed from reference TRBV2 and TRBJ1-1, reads EPEVTQTPSHQVTQMGQEVILRCVPISNHLYFYWYRQILGQKVEFLVSFYNNEISEKSEIFDDQFSVERPDGSNFTLKIRSTKLEDSAMYFCASRLGSAVAFFGQGTRLTVV.

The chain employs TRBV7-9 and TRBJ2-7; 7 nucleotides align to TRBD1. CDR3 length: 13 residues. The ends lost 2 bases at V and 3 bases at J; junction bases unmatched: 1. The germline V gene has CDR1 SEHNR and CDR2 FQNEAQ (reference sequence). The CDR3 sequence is CASSLPGGYEQYF. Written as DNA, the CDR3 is TGTGCCAGCAGCTTACCAGGGGGCTACGAGCAGTACTTC.

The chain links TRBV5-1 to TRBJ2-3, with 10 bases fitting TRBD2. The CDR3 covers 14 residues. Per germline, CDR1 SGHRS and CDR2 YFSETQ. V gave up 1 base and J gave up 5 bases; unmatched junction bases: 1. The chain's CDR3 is CASSLLAGVDTQYF. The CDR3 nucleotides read TGCGCCAGCAGCTTGCTAGCGGGGGTAGATACGCAGTATTTT. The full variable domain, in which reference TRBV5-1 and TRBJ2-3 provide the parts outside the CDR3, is KAGVTQTPRYLIKTRGQQVTLSCSPISGHRSVSWYQQTPGQGLQFLFEYFSETQRNKGNFPGRFSGRQFSNSRSEMNVSTLELGDSALYLCASSLLAGVDTQYFGPGTRLTVL.

The CDR3 here is CASSSGMKTNYGYTF. The DNA for the CDR3 is TGTGCCAGCAGTTCGGGGATGAAGACTAACTATGGCTACACCTTC. V is TRBV6-5 and J is TRBJ1-2; D not certain. Per germline, CDR1 MNHEY and CDR2 SVGAGI. The V and J ends lost 4 bases and 0 bases respectively, with 12 bases between them. The CDR3 covers 15 residues.

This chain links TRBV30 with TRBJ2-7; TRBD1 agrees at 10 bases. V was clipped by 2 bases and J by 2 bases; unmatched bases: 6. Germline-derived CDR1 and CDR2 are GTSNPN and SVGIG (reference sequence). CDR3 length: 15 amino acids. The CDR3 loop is CAWSPGQGVAYEQYF. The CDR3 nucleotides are TGTGCCTGGAGTCCTGGACAGGGGGTCGCCTACGAGCAGTACTTC.

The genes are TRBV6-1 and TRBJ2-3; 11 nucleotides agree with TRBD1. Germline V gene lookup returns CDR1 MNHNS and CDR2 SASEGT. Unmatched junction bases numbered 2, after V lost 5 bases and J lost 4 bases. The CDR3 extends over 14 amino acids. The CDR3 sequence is CASSMDRGPDTQYF. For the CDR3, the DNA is TGTGCCAGCAGTATGGACAGGGGGCCAGATACGCAGTATTTT.

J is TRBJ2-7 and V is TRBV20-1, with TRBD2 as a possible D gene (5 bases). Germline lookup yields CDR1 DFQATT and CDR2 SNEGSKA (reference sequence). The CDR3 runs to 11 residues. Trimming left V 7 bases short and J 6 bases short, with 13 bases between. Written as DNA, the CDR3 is TGCAGTGGCCTTATAGCGTCCGAGCAGTACTTC. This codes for CSGLIASEQYF.